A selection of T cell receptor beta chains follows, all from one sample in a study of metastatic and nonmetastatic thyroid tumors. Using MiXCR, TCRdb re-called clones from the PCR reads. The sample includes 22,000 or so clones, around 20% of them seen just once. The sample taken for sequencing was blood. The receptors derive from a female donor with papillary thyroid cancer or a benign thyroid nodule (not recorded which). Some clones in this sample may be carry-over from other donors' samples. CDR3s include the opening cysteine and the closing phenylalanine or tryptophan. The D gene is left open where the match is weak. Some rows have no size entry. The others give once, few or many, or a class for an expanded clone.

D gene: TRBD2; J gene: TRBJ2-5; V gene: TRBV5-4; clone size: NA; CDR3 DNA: TGTGCCAGCAGCAAAGCGGGGGGGCCTGAAGAGACCCAGTACTTC; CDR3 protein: CASSKAGGPEETQYF
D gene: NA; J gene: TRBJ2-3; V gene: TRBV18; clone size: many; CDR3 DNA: TGTGCCAGCTCAGTCCGGTCGGGGATCGATACGCAGTATTTT; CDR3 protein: CASSVRSGIDTQYF
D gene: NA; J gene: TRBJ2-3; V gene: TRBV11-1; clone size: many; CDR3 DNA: TGTGCCAGCAGCTTAAATGGATTCACAGATACGCAGTATTTT; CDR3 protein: CASSLNGFTDTQYF
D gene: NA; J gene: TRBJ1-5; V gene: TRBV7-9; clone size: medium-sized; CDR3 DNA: TGTGCCAGCAGCTTAGCCCAGGGACCCAATCAGCCCCAGCATTTT; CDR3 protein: CASSLAQGPNQPQHF
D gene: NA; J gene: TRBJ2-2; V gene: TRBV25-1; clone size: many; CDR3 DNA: TGTGCCAGCAGTGAATACACCGGGGAGCTGTTTTTT; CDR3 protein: CASSEYTGELFF
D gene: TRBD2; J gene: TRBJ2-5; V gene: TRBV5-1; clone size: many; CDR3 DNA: TGCGCCAGCAGACCCCCCGCGGGGGGGTGGGAGACCCAGTACTTC; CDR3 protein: CASRPPAGGWETQYF
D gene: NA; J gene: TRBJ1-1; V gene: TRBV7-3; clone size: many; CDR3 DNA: TGTGCCAGCAGCTTAACGTCGGGGAACACTGAAGCTTTCTTT; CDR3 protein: CASSLTSGNTEAFF
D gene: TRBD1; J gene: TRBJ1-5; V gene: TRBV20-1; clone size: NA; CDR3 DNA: TGCAGTGCTAGACAGGGGGCAAACAATCAGCCACAGCATTTT; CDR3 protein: CSARQGANNQPQHF
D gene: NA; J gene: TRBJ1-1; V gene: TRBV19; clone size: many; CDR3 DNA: TGTGCCAGTAGTATAACAACAGGGAGACGAGGTCGCACTGAAGCTTTCTTT; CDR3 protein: CASSITTGRRGRTEAFF
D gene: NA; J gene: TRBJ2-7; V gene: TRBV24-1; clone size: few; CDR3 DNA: TGTGCCACCAGTGAAGGGATCTACGAGCAGTACTTC; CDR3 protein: CATSEGIYEQYF
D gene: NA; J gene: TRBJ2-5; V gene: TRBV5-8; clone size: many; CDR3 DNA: TGTGCCAGCAGCTTCGGGGGTGAGGTGGAGACCCAGTACTTC; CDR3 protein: CASSFGGEVETQYF
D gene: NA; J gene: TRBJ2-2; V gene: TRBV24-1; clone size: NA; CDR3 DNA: TGTGCCACCAGGGGATCTGGCGGGGAGCTGTTTTTT; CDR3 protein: CATRGSGGELFF
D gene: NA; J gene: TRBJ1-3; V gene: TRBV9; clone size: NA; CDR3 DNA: TGTGCCAGCAGCCCCCGGGTGATGATCCACTCTGGAAACACCATATATTTT; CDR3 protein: CASSPRVMIHSGNTIYF
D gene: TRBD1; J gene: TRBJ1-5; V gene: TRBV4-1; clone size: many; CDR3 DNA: TGCGCCAGCAGTACCACAGGGGGCAATCAGCCCCAGCATTTT; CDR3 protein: CASSTTGGNQPQHF
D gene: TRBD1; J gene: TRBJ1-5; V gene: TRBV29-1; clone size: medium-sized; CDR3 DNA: TGCAGCGCCGTCACAGGGGGCCCCGATCAGCCCCAGCATTTT; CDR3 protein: CSAVTGGPDQPQHF
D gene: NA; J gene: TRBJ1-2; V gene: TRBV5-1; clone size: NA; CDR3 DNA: TGCGCCAGCGGGGAGGGGCCTGGCTACACCTTC; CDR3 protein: CASGEGPGYTF
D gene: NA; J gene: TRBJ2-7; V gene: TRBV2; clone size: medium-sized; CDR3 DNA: TGTGCCAGCAGCACGGGGACTCCGGCCATCGAGCAGTACTTC; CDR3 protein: CASSTGTPAIEQYF
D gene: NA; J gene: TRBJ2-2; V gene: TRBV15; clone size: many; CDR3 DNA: TGTGCCACCAGCAAGACAGTGAACACCGGGGAGCTGTTTTTT; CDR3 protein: CATSKTVNTGELFF
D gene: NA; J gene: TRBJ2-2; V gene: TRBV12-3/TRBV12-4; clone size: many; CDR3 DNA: TGTGCCAGCAGGCTAGTGGGGGGGCTTGAAGGGGAGCTGTTTTTT; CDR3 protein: CASRLVGGLEGELFF
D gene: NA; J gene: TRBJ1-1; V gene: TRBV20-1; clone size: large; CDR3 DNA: TGCAGTGCTAGAGATCACATAGGGGGTAACACTGAAGCTTTCTTT; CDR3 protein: CSARDHIGGNTEAFF
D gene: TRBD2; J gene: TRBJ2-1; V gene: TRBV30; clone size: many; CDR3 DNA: TGTGCCTGGCAAACCGGGACTAGCGTCGATGAGCAGTTCTTC; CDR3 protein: CAWQTGTSVDEQFF
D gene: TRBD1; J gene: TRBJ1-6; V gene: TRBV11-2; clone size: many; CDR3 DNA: TGTGCCAGCAGCCCCGGGACAGCGATCTATAATTCACCCCTCCACTTT; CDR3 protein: CASSPGTAIYNSPLHF